Listed below are T cell receptor beta chains from one sample, sequenced in a study of blood T cells in healthy people across ages. TCRdb called the 5' RACE reads again in MiXCR, with one record for every CDR3 protein. Found here are roughly 570,000 distinct CDR3 sequences, 25% to 30% of them singletons; the top ten hold around 18%. Sample: blood. These TCRs come from a woman between 65 and 79 years old in good health. CDR3s include the opening cysteine and the closing phenylalanine or tryptophan. D genes are given only for firm matches. Clone sizes are given selectively: once, few, many, or a class where the clone is expanded.

len	d_gene	v_gene	j_gene	abundance	CDR3nt	CDR3aa
13	NA	TRBV11-2	TRBJ1-1	few	TGTGCCAGCACCCGAGTATCGAGCACTGAAGCTTTCTTT	CASTRVSSTEAFF
11	NA	TRBV29-1	TRBJ2-3	NA	TGCAGCGTTGACGAATCCGATACGCAGTATTTT	CSVDESDTQYF
15	NA	TRBV11-3	TRBJ2-7	NA	TGTGCCAGCAGCTTAGAGCCCGACAAGGCCTACGAGCAGTACTTC	CASSLEPDKAYEQYF
15	NA	TRBV7-8	TRBJ2-2	NA	TGTGCCAGCAGCTATCCAGGGGATTGGACCGGGGAGCTGTTTTTT	CASSYPGDWTGELFF
16	TRBD1	TRBV27	TRBJ2-1	NA	TGTGCCAGCAGACAGGAACGGGACAGGCCCTCAACCGAGCAGTTCTTC	CASRQERDRPSTEQFF
13	NA	TRBV6-5	TRBJ1-2	few	TGTGCCAGCAGTTGGGCAGGGGCCTATGGCTACACCTTC	CASSWAGAYGYTF
15	NA	TRBV20-1	TRBJ1-4	NA	TGCAGTGCTAGAGAATTAGGCAGGGTTGGTGAAAAACTGTTTTTT	CSARELGRVGEKLFF
14	NA	TRBV6-2/TRBV6-3	TRBJ2-3	few	TGTGCCAGCAGTTCTCTCCGACTCACAGATACGCAGTATTTT	CASSSLRLTDTQYF
14	TRBD1	TRBV5-1	TRBJ1-2	few	TGCGCCAGCAGCTCGACAGGGGGATCCTATGGCTACACCTTC	CASSSTGGSYGYTF
11	NA	TRBV6-2/TRBV6-3	TRBJ2-4	NA	TGTGCCAGCAGTTACTGGAACATTCAGTACTTC	CASSYWNIQYF
17	TRBD2	TRBV6-2/TRBV6-3	TRBJ2-7	many	TGTGCCAGCAGTTACTCTCCTAGCGGGGACGGCAGCTACGAGCAGTACTTC	CASSYSPSGDGSYEQYF
14	NA	TRBV9	TRBJ1-2	NA	TGTGCCAGCAGCGTAGGTCAGGGAATCTATGGCTACACCTTC	CASSVGQGIYGYTF
15	TRBD2	TRBV12-3/TRBV12-4	TRBJ2-3	few	TGTGCCAGCGCCTGGGGACTAGCGGTTCCGGATACGCAGTATTTT	CASAWGLAVPDTQYF
15	NA	TRBV18	TRBJ1-2	NA	TGTGCCAGCTCACCACTTGGGGAGATCCCGGGCGGCTACACCTTC	CASSPLGEIPGGYTF
13	NA	TRBV29-1	TRBJ1-2	once	TGCAGCGTTGAGGTGCGAAGAAGCTATGGCTACACCTTC	CSVEVRRSYGYTF
16	TRBD2	TRBV10-3	TRBJ2-7	many	TGTGCCATCAGCAAAGGACTAGCGGGGGCTTCTTACGAGCAGTACTTC	CAISKGLAGASYEQYF
15	NA	TRBV4-3	TRBJ1-1	few	TGCGCCAGCAGCCAAGAGACGATAGTGGCAGGGAGGGCTTTCTTT	CASSQETIVAGRAFF
15	NA	TRBV5-1	TRBJ2-5	NA	TGCGCCAGCAGCCTAAGCGACACCGCCGGGGAGACCCAGTACTTC	CASSLSDTAGETQYF
14	NA	TRBV5-1	TRBJ2-5	many	TGCGCCAGCAGCTTACAGGGCAGGGTAGAGACCCAGTACTTC	CASSLQGRVETQYF
17	NA	TRBV9	TRBJ1-1	NA	TGTGCCAGCACCCCCATTGGGGGCCAGAGGGTGAACACTGAAGCTTTCTTT	CASTPIGGQRVNTEAFF
16	NA	TRBV5-1	TRBJ2-5	few	TGCGCCAGCAGCTCGGGACTGGTTCCCCACCAAGAGACCCAGTACTTC	CASSSGLVPHQETQYF
14	NA	TRBV6-1	TRBJ2-5	many	TGTGCCAGCAGTGCAGGAGGTTCTGAGGGGACCCAGTACTTC	CASSAGGSEGTQYF
18	TRBD2	TRBV7-8	TRBJ2-1	NA	TGTGCCAGCAGCTTACGTCTAGCGGGGGGGAGCTCCTACAATGAGCAGTTCTTC	CASSLRLAGGSSYNEQFF
17	NA	TRBV2	TRBJ2-6	few	TGTGCCAGCTTTCCGGGACGAGACCCCTCTGGGGCCAACGTCCTGACTTTC	CASFPGRDPSGANVLTF
15	TRBD2	TRBV7-2	TRBJ2-1	few	TGTGCCAGCAGGCTTCTAGCGGGGCAGTACAACGAGCAGTTCTTC	CASRLLAGQYNEQFF
13	TRBD1	TRBV27	TRBJ2-7	NA	TGTGCCAGCAGTTTTAGTACAGGGGTCGAGCAGTACTTC	CASSFSTGVEQYF
16	NA	TRBV7-2	TRBJ2-2	few	TGTGCCAGCAGCTCGCAGGGTACCGTAACCACCGGGGAGCTGTTTTTT	CASSSQGTVTTGELFF
15	NA	TRBV10-3	TRBJ2-7	once	TGTGCCATCAGTGACCCCCACGGGAGCTCCTACGAGCAGCACTTC	CAISDPHGSSYEQHF
12	NA	TRBV5-6	TRBJ1-4	NA	TGTGCCAGCAGCGACAGATATGAAAAACTGTTTTTT	CASSDRYEKLFF
16	TRBD1	TRBV3-1	TRBJ1-2	NA	TGTGCCAGCAGCAACCAGAGGGACAGGGCCGGAGGAGGCTACACCTTC	CASSNQRDRAGGGYTF
15	NA	TRBV4-2	TRBJ1-4	few	TGTGCCAGCAGCATAGAGGGAGCAACTAATGAAAAACTGTTTTTT	CASSIEGATNEKLFF
15	NA	TRBV12-3/TRBV12-4	TRBJ1-1	NA	TGTGCCAGCAGTTTACGGTTGGCACGGGACACTGAAGCTTTCTTT	CASSLRLARDTEAFF
14	NA	TRBV2	TRBJ2-7	NA	TGTGCCAGCAGTCGAGTAGTAGACTCCTACGAGCAGTACTTC	CASSRVVDSYEQYF
15	TRBD2	TRBV7-3	TRBJ2-1	few	TGTGCCAGCAGCCTGAATAGCGGGTCGTACAATGAGCAGTTCTTC	CASSLNSGSYNEQFF
16	TRBD2	TRBV20-1	TRBJ2-3	NA	TGCAGTGCTAGATCGGGGGGGGACATCACCACAGATACGCAGTATTTT	CSARSGGDITTDTQYF
13	NA	TRBV20-1	TRBJ1-2	NA	TGCAGTGCTAGAGCGGAGGGGGACTATGGCTACACCTTC	CSARAEGDYGYTF
15	TRBD2	TRBV20-1	TRBJ2-7	few	TGCAGTGCTAGTCCAGCGGGGGGAAAGTACTACGAGCAGTACTTC	CSASPAGGKYYEQYF
14	NA	TRBV7-2	TRBJ2-5	NA	TGTGCCGGCAGCTTCCGAAGGGGGGTAGAGACCCAGTACTTC	CAGSFRRGVETQYF
14	NA	TRBV9	TRBJ1-1	NA	TGTGCCAGCAGCGTTTATTCAGGGTCACCTGAAGCTTTCTTT	CASSVYSGSPEAFF
16	TRBD1	TRBV4-3	TRBJ1-2	few	TGCGCCAGCAGCCAAGAAGGGGACAGGACGGGATATGGCTACACCTTC	CASSQEGDRTGYGYTF
15	NA	TRBV3-1	TRBJ1-2	NA	TGTGCCAGCAGCCAAATGATCCTAGGCGACTATGGCTACACCTTC	CASSQMILGDYGYTF
15	TRBD1	TRBV5-1	TRBJ1-4	NA	TGCGCCAGCAGCTTCGACAGGGTCTCTAATGAAAAACTGTTTTTT	CASSFDRVSNEKLFF
15	TRBD2	TRBV20-1	TRBJ2-3	NA	TGCAGTGCTAAGCGGGGGGGCGGTAGCACAGATACGCAGTATTTT	CSAKRGGGSTDTQYF
11	NA	TRBV20-1	TRBJ2-1	few	TGCAGTGCCGGGCCCGGGAGTGAGCAGTTCTTC	CSAGPGSEQFF